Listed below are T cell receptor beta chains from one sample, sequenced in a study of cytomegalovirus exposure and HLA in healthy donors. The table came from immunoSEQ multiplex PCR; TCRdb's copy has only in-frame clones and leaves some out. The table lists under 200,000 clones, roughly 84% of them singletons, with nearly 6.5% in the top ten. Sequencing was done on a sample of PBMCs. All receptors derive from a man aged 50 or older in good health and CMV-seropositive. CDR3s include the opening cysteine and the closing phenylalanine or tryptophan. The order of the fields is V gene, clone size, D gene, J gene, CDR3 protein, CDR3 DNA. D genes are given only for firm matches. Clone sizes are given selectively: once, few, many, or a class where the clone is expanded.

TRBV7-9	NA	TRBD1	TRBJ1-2	CASSSGQGGSGYTF	TGTGCCAGCAGCTCAGGACAGGGAGGGAGCGGCTACACCTTC
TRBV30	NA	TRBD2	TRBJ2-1	CAWGSGSVGNEQFF	TGTGCCTGGGGAAGCGGGAGTGTGGGGAATGAGCAGTTCTTC
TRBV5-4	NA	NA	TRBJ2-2	CASSLGATGELFF	TGTGCCAGCAGCTTGGGGGCGACCGGGGAGCTGTTTTTT
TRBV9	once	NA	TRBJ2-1	CASSVAGSGFTRYNEQFF	TGTGCCAGCAGCGTAGCCGGTAGCGGTTTCACCCGCTACAATGAGCAGTTCTTC
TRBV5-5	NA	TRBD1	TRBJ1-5	CASSVGDRDHQPQHF	TGTGCCAGCAGCGTTGGGGACAGGGATCATCAGCCCCAGCATTTT
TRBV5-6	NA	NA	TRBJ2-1	CASSTDTYNEQFF	TGTGCCAGCAGCACGGACACCTACAATGAGCAGTTCTTC
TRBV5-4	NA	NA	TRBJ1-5	CASSLEGQPQHF	TGTGCCAGCAGCTTGGAGGGGCAGCCCCAGCATTTT
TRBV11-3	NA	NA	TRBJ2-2	CASSALGRTGELFF	TGTGCCAGCAGCGCATTAGGGAGGACCGGGGAGCTGTTTTTT
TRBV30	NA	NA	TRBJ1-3	CAWGRGSGNTIYF	TGTGCCTGGGGAAGGGGTTCTGGAAACACCATATATTTT
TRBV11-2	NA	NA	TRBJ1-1	CASSLQGPNTEAFF	TGTGCCAGCAGCTTACAGGGCCCGAACACTGAAGCTTTCTTT
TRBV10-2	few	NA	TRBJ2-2	CASSDLLLGYRELFF	TGCGCCAGCAGTGACCTCCTACTAGGGTACAGGGAGCTGTTTTTT
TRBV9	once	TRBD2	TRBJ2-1	CASSGELAGLHNEQFF	TGTGCCAGCAGCGGGGAACTAGCGGGGCTACACAATGAGCAGTTCTTC
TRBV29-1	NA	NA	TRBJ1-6	CSVERPQVNSPLHF	TGCAGCGTTGAACGGCCTCAGGTGAATTCACCCCTCCACTTT
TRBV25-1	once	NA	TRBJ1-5	CASSGLGLGQPQHF	TGTGCCAGCAGTGGCCTGGGGCTGGGGCAGCCCCAGCATTTT
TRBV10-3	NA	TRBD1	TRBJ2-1	CAIRGQTNEQFF	TGTGCCATCAGGGGACAGACCAATGAGCAGTTCTTC
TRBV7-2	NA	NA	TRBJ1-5	CASSRERYSNQPQHF	TGTGCCAGCAGCAGGGAGCGGTATAGCAATCAGCCCCAGCATTTT
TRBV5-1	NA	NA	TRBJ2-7	CASSLPALGQSYEQYF	TGCGCCAGCAGCCTTCCGGCCCTCGGACAGTCCTACGAGCAGTACTTC
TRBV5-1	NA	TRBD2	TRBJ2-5	CASSLGRGGRDGETQYF	TGCGCCAGCAGCTTGGGCCGGGGGGGGAGGGACGGAGAGACCCAGTACTTC
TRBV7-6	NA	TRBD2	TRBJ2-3	CASSPVGGSTDTQYF	TGTGCCAGCAGCCCAGTGGGGGGGAGCACAGATACGCAGTATTTT
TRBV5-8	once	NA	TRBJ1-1	CASSWGQNTEAFF	TGTGCCAGCAGCTGGGGACAGAACACTGAAGCTTTCTTT
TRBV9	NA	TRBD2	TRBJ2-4	CASSEGLAGENIQYF	TGTGCCAGCAGCGAGGGACTAGCGGGAGAAAACATTCAGTACTTC
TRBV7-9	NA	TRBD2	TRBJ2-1	CASSSGGPSVYNEQFF	TGTGCCAGCAGCTCGGGGGGGCCTAGCGTATACAATGAGCAGTTCTTC
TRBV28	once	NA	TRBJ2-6	CASSLGISGANVLTF	TGTGCCAGCAGTTTAGGCATCTCTGGGGCCAACGTCCTGACTTTC
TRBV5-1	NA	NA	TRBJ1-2	CASSPSPNYGYTF	TGCGCCAGCTCCCCGAGTCCTAACTATGGCTACACCTTC
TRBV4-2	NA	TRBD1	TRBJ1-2	CASSQPDRGYGYTF	TGTGCCAGCAGCCAACCCGACAGGGGCTATGGCTACACCTTC
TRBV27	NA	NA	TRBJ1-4	CAPGGASVNEKLFF	TGTGCCCCCGGCGGGGCCTCTGTTAATGAAAAACTGTTTTTT
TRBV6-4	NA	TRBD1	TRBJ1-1	CASMETGGGRTEAFF	TGTGCCAGCATGGAAACAGGGGGCGGGCGCACTGAAGCTTTCTTT